This TCR beta chain was observed in a study of beta chain features in type 1 diabetes. Broader study findings: Shorter TCRB CDR3s, moderately but significantly so, marked every one of the four CD4+ subsets in Type 1 diabetes patients.

There are a few counts of this clone. Its antigen is as yet unknown. CD4+ naive, central memory, regulatory and stem cell-like memory subsets were isolated by sorting on CD45RO/CCR7/CD25/CD127/CD95/CD27. Sorted cells reached over 95% purity in every population. Every isolated RNA sample was fully reverse transcribed, so sequencing captured expressed TCRB transcripts. Profiled with immunoSEQ multiplex PCR; TCRdb holds only in-frame clones, not every one. The sample includes about 240,000 clones, approximately 14% of them seen just once. The source of this sequence is a man aged 25-40 years with type 1 diabetes. The specimen sequenced was naive CD4+ T cells from blood.

Here the CDR3 reads CASSPAQGQGYEQYF. In DNA, the CDR3 is TGTGCCAGCTCACCAGCCCAGGGACAGGGTTACGAGCAGTACTTC. V usage is TRBV18 and J usage is TRBJ2-7; TRBD1 matches at 9 bases. Germline values: CDR1 KGHSH, CDR2 LQKENI. This CDR3 has 15 residues. The junction had 6 bases not matched to a gene; V was cut back by 2 bases and J by 4 bases.